Below are 13 T cell receptor beta chains sequenced from a single sample in a study of T cell responses to AZD1222 COVID-19 vaccine. Some clones are missing from TCRdb's copy, which holds only in-frame ones; the method was immunoSEQ multiplex PCR. Of around 120,000 clones in the sample, about nine tenths were seen once. Here the sequenced sample was peripheral blood, taken on day 0 of AZD1222 vaccination. The receptors shown here come from an adult in good health.

The rearrangement uses TRBV2 and TRBJ1-4; D remains unclear. The CDR3 runs 14 residues. Germline V gene sequence: CDR1 SNHLY, CDR2 FYNNEI. Trimming left V 7 bases short and J 8 bases short, with 17 bases between. CDR3 region: CASTLRQRGEKLFF. As DNA, the CDR3 is TGTGCCAGCACCTTGAGGCAAAGAGGGGAAAAACTGTTTTTT.

The rearrangement joins TRBV13 to TRBJ2-7, with 7 nucleotides matching TRBD2. After removal of 3 bases from V and 3 bases from J, the junction contained 8 bases not matched to a gene. The CDR3 has 15 residues. The V gene's germline CDR1 is PRHDT and CDR2 FYEKMQ (reference sequence). CDR3: CASSLSGTLHYEQYF. DNA of the CDR3: TGTGCCAGCAGCTTGAGCGGGACGCTCCACTACGAGCAGTACTTC.

V is TRBV11-2 and J is TRBJ1-6, with a weak D call TRBD1 (5 bases). The germline V gene has CDR1 SGHAT and CDR2 FQNNGV. V dropped 10 bases and J dropped 0 bases, with 19 bases sitting between them. This CDR3 spans 17 amino acids. The CDR3: CATGRGKSGSYNSPLHF. Here the CDR3 DNA reads TGTGCCACTGGGCGGGGGAAATCGGGCTCCTATAATTCACCCCTCCACTTT.

This clone was picked up one time. The V and J genes are TRBV7-2 and TRBJ2-7, with D perhaps TRBD2 (5 bases). CDR1 is SGHTA and CDR2 is FQGNSA in the germline V gene. CDR3 length: 15 amino acids. V lost 1 base, J lost 0 bases, and 10 bases lay in between. CDR3 in amino acids: CASSLGLGSSYEQYF. In nucleotides, the CDR3 is TGTGCCAGCAGCTTAGGGTTGGGGAGCTCCTACGAGCAGTACTTC.

The V gene is TRBV5-4, the J gene TRBJ1-2; the match to TRBD1 covers 9 bases. The CDR3 consists of 15 residues. The germline gives CDR1 SGHNT, CDR2 YYREEE (reference sequence). The J segment lost 7 bases and the V segment lost 4 bases, leaving 11 bases of the junction unmatched. CDR3 sequence reads: CASSTQDRGYGGYTF. Written as DNA, the CDR3 is TGTGCCAGCAGCACCCAGGACAGGGGTTATGGTGGCTACACCTTC.

This clone was observed a single time. The chain is built from TRBV3-1 (or the pseudogene TRBV3-2) and TRBJ2-1, with D possibly TRBD1 on 6 matching bases. Per germline, CDR1 LGHDT and CDR2 YNNKEL (reference sequence). V dropped 0 bases and J dropped 0 bases, with 12 bases sitting between them. The CDR3 length is 17 residues. The CDR3 DNA is TGTGCCAGCAGCCAAGATCGGGTACAGGGCTCCTACAATGAGCAGTTCTTC. Translated, it gives CASSQDRVQGSYNEQFF.

The chain employs TRBV12-3 or TRBV12-4 and TRBJ2-3, with D uncertain. Deletions cut 7 bases from V and 6 bases from J, with 14 bases between. This CDR3 spans 13 amino acids. The CDR3 spells CASIRPPADTQYF. CDR3 nucleotide sequence: TGTGCCAGCATCCGCCCCCCGGCGGATACGCAGTATTTT.

The rearrangement links TRBV27 to TRBJ2-7; the D gene is possibly TRBD1 (6 bases). V shed 5 bases and J shed 8 bases, with 19 bases lying between them. The CDR3 loop spans 14 amino acids. Germline assignment: CDR1 MNHEY and CDR2 SMNVEV (reference sequence). The CDR3 DNA reads as TGTGCCAGCAGTACGCACAGGGAGCTTAGCAAGCAGTACTTC. Translation: CASSTHRELSKQYF.

The chain combines TRBV9 with TRBJ1-1; 8 bases line up with TRBD1. Germline trimming cut 1 base from V and 5 bases from J; bases unmatched to any gene: 4. Per germline, CDR1 SGDLS and CDR2 YYNGEE. This CDR3 comprises 14 residues. The CDR3 DNA sequence: TGTGCCAGCAGCGTACTGACAGGGGCGACTGAAGCTTTCTTT. The encoded protein is CASSVLTGATEAFF.

The V call is TRBV6-2 or TRBV6-3, the J call TRBJ1-5; D gene uncertain. Trimming took off 3 bases at V and 7 bases at J, with 7 bases between the two ends. From germline, CDR1 is MNHEY and CDR2 SVGEGT. This CDR3 contains 12 residues. The CDR3 region has the DNA TGTGCCAGCAGTTATGACCGGCAGCCCCAGCATTTT. The encoded protein is CASSYDRQPQHF.

This clone was seen once. The gene calls are TRBV6-2 or TRBV6-3 and TRBJ1-6; TRBD1 matches 8 bases. Trimming took 2 bases from V and 7 from J; bases not matched to a gene: 7. There are 16 residues in the CDR3. Germline values: CDR1 MNHEY, CDR2 SVGEGT. The CDR3: CASSYRQGAANSPLHF. DNA of the CDR3: TGTGCCAGCAGTTACCGTCAGGGGGCGGCGAATTCACCCCTCCACTTT.

The gene calls are TRBV2 and TRBJ1-4; possible D gene TRBD1, 5 bases. Trimming left V 4 bases short and J 0 bases short, with 9 bases between. The CDR3 consists of 15 residues. CDR1 is SNHLY, CDR2 FYNNEI, per germline. For the CDR3, the DNA is TGTGCCAGCAGTGGCCAGACAGCAACTAATGAAAAACTGTTTTTT. This gives the protein CASSGQTATNEKLFF.

In nucleotides, the CDR3 is TGTGCCAGCAGCCTTATACAGGGGGTATGGGAGACCCAGTACTTC. Translating it yields CASSLIQGVWETQYF. The chain links TRBV3-1 (or the pseudogene TRBV3-2) to TRBJ2-5; 8 bases line up with TRBD1. The V segment lost 4 bases and the J segment 5 bases; nucleotides outside the gene matches: 9. The CDR3 contains 15 residues. Germline-derived CDR1 and CDR2 are LGHDT and YNNKEL (reference sequence).